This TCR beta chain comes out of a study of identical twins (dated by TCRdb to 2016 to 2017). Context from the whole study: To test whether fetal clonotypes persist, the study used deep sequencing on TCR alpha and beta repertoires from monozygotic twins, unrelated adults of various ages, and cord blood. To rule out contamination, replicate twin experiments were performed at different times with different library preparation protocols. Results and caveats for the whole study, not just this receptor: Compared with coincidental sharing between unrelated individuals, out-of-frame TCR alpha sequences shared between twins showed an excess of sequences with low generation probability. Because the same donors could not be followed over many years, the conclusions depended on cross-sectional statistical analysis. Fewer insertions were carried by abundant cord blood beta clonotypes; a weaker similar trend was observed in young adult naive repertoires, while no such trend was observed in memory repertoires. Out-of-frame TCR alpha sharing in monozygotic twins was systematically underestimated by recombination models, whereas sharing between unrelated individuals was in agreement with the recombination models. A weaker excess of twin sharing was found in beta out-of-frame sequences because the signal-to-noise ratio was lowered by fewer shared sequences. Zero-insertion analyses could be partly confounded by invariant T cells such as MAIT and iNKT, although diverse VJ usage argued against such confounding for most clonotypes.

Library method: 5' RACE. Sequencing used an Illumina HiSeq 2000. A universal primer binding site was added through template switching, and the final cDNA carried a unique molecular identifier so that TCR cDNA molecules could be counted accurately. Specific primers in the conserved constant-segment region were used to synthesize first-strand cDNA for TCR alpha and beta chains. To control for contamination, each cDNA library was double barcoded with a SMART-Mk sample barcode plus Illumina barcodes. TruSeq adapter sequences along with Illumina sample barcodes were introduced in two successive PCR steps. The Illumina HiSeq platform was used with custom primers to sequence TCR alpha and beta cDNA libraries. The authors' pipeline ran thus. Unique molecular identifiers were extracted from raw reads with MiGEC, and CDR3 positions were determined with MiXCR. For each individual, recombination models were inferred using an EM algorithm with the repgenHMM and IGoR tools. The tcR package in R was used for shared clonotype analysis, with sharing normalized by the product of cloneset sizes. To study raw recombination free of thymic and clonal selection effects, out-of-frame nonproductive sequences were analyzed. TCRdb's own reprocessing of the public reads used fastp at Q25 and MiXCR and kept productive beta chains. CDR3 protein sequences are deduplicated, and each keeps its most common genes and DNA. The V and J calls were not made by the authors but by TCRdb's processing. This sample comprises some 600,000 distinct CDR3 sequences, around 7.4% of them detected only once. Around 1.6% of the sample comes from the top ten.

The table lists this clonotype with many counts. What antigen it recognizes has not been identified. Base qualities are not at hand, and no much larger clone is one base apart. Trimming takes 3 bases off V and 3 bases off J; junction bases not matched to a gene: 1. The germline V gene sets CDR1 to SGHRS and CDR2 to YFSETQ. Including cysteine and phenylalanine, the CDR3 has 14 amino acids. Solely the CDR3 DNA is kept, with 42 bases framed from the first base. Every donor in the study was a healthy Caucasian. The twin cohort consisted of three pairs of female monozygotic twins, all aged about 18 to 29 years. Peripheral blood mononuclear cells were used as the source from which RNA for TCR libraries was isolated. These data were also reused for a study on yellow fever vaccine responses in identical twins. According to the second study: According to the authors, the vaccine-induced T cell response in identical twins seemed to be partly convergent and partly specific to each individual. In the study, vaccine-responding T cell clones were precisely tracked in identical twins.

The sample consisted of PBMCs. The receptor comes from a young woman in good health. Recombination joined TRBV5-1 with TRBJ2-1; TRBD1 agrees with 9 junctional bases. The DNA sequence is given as TGCGCCAGCAGCTCGACAGGGGGCTACAATGAGCAGTTCTTC. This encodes CASSSTGGYNEQFF.